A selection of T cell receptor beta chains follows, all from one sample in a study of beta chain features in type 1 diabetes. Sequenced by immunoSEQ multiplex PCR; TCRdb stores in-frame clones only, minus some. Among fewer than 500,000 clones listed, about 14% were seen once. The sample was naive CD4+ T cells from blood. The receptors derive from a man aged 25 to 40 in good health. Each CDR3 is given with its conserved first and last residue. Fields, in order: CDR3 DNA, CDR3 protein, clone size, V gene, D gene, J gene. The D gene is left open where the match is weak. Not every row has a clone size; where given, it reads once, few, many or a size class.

CDR3 DNA: TGTGCCAGCAAAGAGAGATCCTCTGGGGCCAACGTCCTGACTTTC
CDR3 protein: CASKERSSGANVLTF
clone size: NA
V gene: TRBV6-6
D gene: NA
J gene: TRBJ2-6

CDR3 DNA: TGTGCCAGCAACCAAAGAAATGAGCAGTTCTTC
CDR3 protein: CASNQRNEQFF
clone size: NA
V gene: TRBV2
D gene: NA
J gene: TRBJ2-1

CDR3 DNA: TGTGCCAGCAGTCGGACAGGGGGCAAAGAGACCCAGTACTTC
CDR3 protein: CASSRTGGKETQYF
clone size: NA
V gene: TRBV6-5
D gene: TRBD1
J gene: TRBJ2-5

CDR3 DNA: TGCAGTGCTTACGGTGGTGAGACCCAGTACTTC
CDR3 protein: CSAYGGETQYF
clone size: NA
V gene: TRBV20-1
D gene: NA
J gene: TRBJ2-5

CDR3 DNA: TGTGCCAGCAGCTACGGGTCCACTGAAGCTTTCTTT
CDR3 protein: CASSYGSTEAFF
clone size: NA
V gene: TRBV6-5
D gene: NA
J gene: TRBJ1-1

CDR3 DNA: TGTGCCACCCGACAGGTCCAGAACTACGAGCAGTACTTC
CDR3 protein: CATRQVQNYEQYF
clone size: few
V gene: TRBV2
D gene: NA
J gene: TRBJ2-7

CDR3 DNA: TGCGCCAGCAGCTCCCGGGACAAATTTCCCAATGAGCAGTTCTTC
CDR3 protein: CASSSRDKFPNEQFF
clone size: NA
V gene: TRBV5-1
D gene: NA
J gene: TRBJ2-1

CDR3 DNA: TGTGCCAGCAGCTTAGCGGCACTAGCGGGGACGAGCTCCTACAATGAGCAGTTCTTC
CDR3 protein: CASSLAALAGTSSYNEQFF
clone size: NA
V gene: TRBV7-2
D gene: TRBD2
J gene: TRBJ2-1

CDR3 DNA: TGCGCCAGCAGCCAAAGTGTGCAGGGCTACAATGAGCAGTTCTTC
CDR3 protein: CASSQSVQGYNEQFF
clone size: NA
V gene: TRBV4-3
D gene: NA
J gene: TRBJ2-1

CDR3 DNA: TGTGCCAGCAGCTTAGTACTAGCATTGGGCACCGGGGAGCTGTTTTTT
CDR3 protein: CASSLVLALGTGELFF
clone size: few
V gene: TRBV7-2
D gene: NA
J gene: TRBJ2-2

CDR3 DNA: TGTGCCAGCAGCTCACTAGCGGGGTCCTACGAGCAGTACTTC
CDR3 protein: CASSSLAGSYEQYF
clone size: NA
V gene: TRBV7-2
D gene: TRBD2
J gene: TRBJ2-7

CDR3 DNA: TGTGCCAGCACCTCGCTAGCGGGGGAGAATGAGCAGTTCTTC
CDR3 protein: CASTSLAGENEQFF
clone size: NA
V gene: TRBV6-5
D gene: TRBD2
J gene: TRBJ2-1

CDR3 DNA: TGTGCCACCAAAAAACAGGGGGGGAATCAGCCCCAGCATTTT
CDR3 protein: CATKKQGGNQPQHF
clone size: NA
V gene: TRBV6-6
D gene: TRBD1
J gene: TRBJ1-5

CDR3 DNA: TGCGCCAGCAGCGACATATCTCATACGCAGTATTTT
CDR3 protein: CASSDISHTQYF
clone size: NA
V gene: TRBV4-3
D gene: NA
J gene: TRBJ2-3